The rows below give T cell receptor beta chains drawn from one sample of a study of blood T cell repertoires in COVID-19. The repertoire was sequenced with immunoSEQ multiplex PCR; TCRdb's copy has only in-frame clones and lacks some. This sample has some 200,000 clones, with approximately 87% found just once. Sequencing was done on a sample of peripheral blood. These receptors all stem from a woman aged 70-85 years with acute or convalescent COVID-19. CDR3s include the opening cysteine and the closing phenylalanine or tryptophan. The D gene is left open where the match is weak. The size field is filled for only some rows; it gives once, few, many or a size class.

j_call v_call clone_size d_call cdr3_nt cdr3_aa
TRBJ2-5 TRBV6-5 - - TGTGCCAGCAGCCGTGAAGAGACCCAGTACTTC CASSREETQYF
TRBJ2-5 TRBV24-1 few - TGTGCCACCAGTGATCCGGGACACGGCCAGGACCAGTACTTC CATSDPGHGQDQYF
TRBJ1-4 TRBV27 medium-sized - TGTGCCAGCAGTTTATGGGAGGGTGAAAAACTGTTTTTT CASSLWEGEKLFF
TRBJ2-5 TRBV11-2 - - TGTGCCAGCAGCACCGGTGTTCAAGAGACCCAGTACTTC CASSTGVQETQYF
TRBJ2-2 TRBV18 - - TGTGCCAGCTCACCTGGACAGTTACGCCCCGATCATTTCACCGGGGAGCTGTTTTTT CASSPGQLRPDHFTGELFF
TRBJ1-3 TRBV18 - - TGTGCCAGCTCGCCCATAGAGACATCCTCCCTCTCTGGAAACACCATATATTTT CASSPIETSSLSGNTIYF
TRBJ2-4 TRBV28 - - TGTGCCAGCAGAGCTCAGGATACCAAAAACATTCAGTACTTC CASRAQDTKNIQYF
TRBJ2-5 TRBV6-6 few - TGTGCCAGCACCCATCAGGAGACCCAGTACTTC CASTHQETQYF
TRBJ1-4 TRBV7-9 - - TGTGCCAGCAGCTTAATGGGTGGAGTTACTAATGAAAAACTGTTTTTT CASSLMGGVTNEKLFF
TRBJ2-5 TRBV7-2 once - TGTGCCAGCAGCTTAGCCCGGGACATGGAGACCCAGTACTTC CASSLARDMETQYF
TRBJ1-5 TRBV5-8 - - TGTGCCAGCAGCTTGGTTGGCCCCGGAGGTAATCAGCCCCAGCATTTT CASSLVGPGGNQPQHF
TRBJ2-1 TRBV5-4 - - TGTGCCAGCAGCTTGGAGGAGGGAACCTACAATGAGCAGTTCTTC CASSLEEGTYNEQFF
TRBJ1-2 TRBV29-1 - TRBD1 TGCAGCGTAAAACCTGGACAGGGCGACTACACCTTC CSVKPGQGDYTF
TRBJ2-1 TRBV3-1/TRBV3-2 - - TGTGCCAGCACCTTGCCGGGAAGCAATGAGCAGTTCTTC CASTLPGSNEQFF
TRBJ1-2 TRBV7-9 - - TGTGCCAGCAGCCCGAGGGCACTTGGCTACACCTTC CASSPRALGYTF
TRBJ1-2 TRBV21-1 once - TGTGCCAGCAGCAATGTCAATTCCAGGGTTAGCTATGGCTACACCTTC CASSNVNSRVSYGYTF
TRBJ1-6 TRBV3-1/TRBV3-2 - TRBD1 TGTGCCAGCAGACAGGGGTCCAATTCACCCCTCCACTTT CASRQGSNSPLHF
TRBJ2-5 TRBV29-1 - TRBD1 TGCAGCGTTGAGTTCCCGGACAGGGGGCATGGGACCCAGTACTTC CSVEFPDRGHGTQYF
TRBJ1-4 TRBV18 - - TGTGCCAGCTCACCCGACCGGAGCGGAGAAAAACTGTTTTTT CASSPDRSGEKLFF
TRBJ1-5 TRBV6-5 - - TGTGCCAGCAGTCAGGGGATCGGCAATCAGCCCCAGCATTTT CASSQGIGNQPQHF
TRBJ1-2 TRBV12-3/TRBV12-4 - - TGTGCCAGCAGTTTGGGAGGGGTGTATGGCTACACCTTC CASSLGGVYGYTF
TRBJ2-1 TRBV5-6 - TRBD1 TGTGCCAGCAGCGGGACAGGGGCAAAGCAGTTCTTC CASSGTGAKQFF
TRBJ1-3 TRBV28 - - TGTGCCAGCAAGCCGACAGGATCCACCATATATTTT CASKPTGSTIYF
TRBJ1-2 TRBV29-1 - TRBD1 TGCAGCGTAAGGACAGGGTCGCGTGGCTACACCTTC CSVRTGSRGYTF
TRBJ1-4 TRBV28 - - TGTGCCAGCAGTCCCGCAGGCCAGCCTAATGAAAAACTGTTTTTT CASSPAGQPNEKLFF
TRBJ2-2 TRBV4-1 - - TGCGCCAGCAGCTCCGGGACAACAAAGAACACCGGGGAGCTGTTTTTT CASSSGTTKNTGELFF
TRBJ2-5 TRBV10-3 - TRBD2 TGTGCCATCAGTGCCGGGACTAACCAAGAGACCCAGTACTTC CAISAGTNQETQYF
TRBJ1-1 TRBV3-1/TRBV3-2 - - TGTGCCAGCAGCCAAGTAGCAGGGGACACTGAAGCTTTCTTT CASSQVAGDTEAFF